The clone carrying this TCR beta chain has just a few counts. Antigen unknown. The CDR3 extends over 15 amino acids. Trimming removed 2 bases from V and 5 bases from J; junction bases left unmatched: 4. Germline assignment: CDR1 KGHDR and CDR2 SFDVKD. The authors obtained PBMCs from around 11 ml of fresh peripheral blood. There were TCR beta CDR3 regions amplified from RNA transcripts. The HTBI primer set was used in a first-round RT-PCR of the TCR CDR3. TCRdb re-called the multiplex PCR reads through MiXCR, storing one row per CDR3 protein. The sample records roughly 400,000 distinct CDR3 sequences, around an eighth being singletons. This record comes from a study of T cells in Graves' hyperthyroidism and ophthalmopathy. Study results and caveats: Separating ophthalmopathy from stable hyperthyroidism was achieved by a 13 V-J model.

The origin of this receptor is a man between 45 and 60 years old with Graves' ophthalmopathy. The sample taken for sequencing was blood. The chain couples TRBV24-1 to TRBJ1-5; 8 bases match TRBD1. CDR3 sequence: CATSDSTGADQPQHF. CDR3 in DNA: TGTGCCACCAGTGATTCGACAGGGGCAGATCAGCCCCAGCATTTT.